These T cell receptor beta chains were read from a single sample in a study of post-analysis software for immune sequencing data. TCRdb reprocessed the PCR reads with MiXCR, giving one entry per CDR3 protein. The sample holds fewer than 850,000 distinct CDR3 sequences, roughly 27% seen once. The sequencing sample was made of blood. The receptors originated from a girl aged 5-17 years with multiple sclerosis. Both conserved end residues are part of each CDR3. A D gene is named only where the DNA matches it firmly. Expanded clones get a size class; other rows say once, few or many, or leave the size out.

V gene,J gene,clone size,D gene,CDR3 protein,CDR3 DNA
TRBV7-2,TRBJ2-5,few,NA,CASSLPGYQETQYF,TGTGCCAGCAGCCTACCGGGATACCAAGAGACCCAGTACTTC
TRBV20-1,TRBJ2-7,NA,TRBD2,CSGAKSGRPAYEQYF,TGCAGTGGGGCCAAAAGCGGGAGACCCGCCTACGAGCAGTACTTC
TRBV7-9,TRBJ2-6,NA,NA,CASSQLRGLSSGANVLTF,TGTGCCAGCAGCCAACTCAGGGGATTAAGCTCTGGGGCCAACGTCCTGACTTTC
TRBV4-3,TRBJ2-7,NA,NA,CASSQAWSLSYEQYF,TGCGCCAGCAGCCAAGCATGGAGTCTCTCCTACGAGCAGTACTTC
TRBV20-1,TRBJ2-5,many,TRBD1,CSADIRDRVQETQYF,TGCAGTGCTGACATCCGGGACAGAGTCCAAGAGACCCAGTACTTC
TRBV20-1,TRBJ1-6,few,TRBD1,CSARGTGFDSPLHF,TGCAGTGCTAGGGGGACAGGGTTTGATTCACCCCTCCACTTT
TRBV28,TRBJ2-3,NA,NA,CASSTGLATNTQYF,TGTGCCAGCTCGACCGGGCTAGCGACCAATACGCAGTATTTT
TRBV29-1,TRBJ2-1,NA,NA,CSARRPGGNEQFF,TGCAGCGCACGGAGGCCCGGGGGCAATGAGCAGTTCTTC
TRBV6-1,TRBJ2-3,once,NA,CASNSRQPTDMQYF,TGTGCCAGCAATTCCCGACAGCCCACAGATATGCAGTATTTT
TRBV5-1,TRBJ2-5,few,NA,CASSLESGFQETQYF,TGCGCCAGCAGCTTGGAATCAGGGTTTCAAGAGACCCAGTACTTC
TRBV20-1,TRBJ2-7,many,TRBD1,CSALGQGDEQYF,TGCAGTGCTTTGGGACAGGGGGACGAGCAGTACTTC
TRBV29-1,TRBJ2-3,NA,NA,CSASRTDSTDTQYF,TGCAGCGCCAGCAGGACAGACAGCACAGATACGCAGTATTTT
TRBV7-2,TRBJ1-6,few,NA,CATGQLMFGSPLHF,TGTGCCACTGGACAGTTAATGTTCGGTTCACCCCTCCACTTT
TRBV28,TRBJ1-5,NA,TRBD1,CASRTDRDRQPQHF,TGTGCCAGCCGGACGGACAGGGATCGACAGCCCCAGCATTTT
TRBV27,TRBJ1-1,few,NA,CASSSSRANTEAFF,TGTGCCAGCAGTTCCTCGCGTGCGAACACTGAAGCTTTCTTT
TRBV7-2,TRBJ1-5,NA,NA,CATSARGSNQPQHF,TGTGCCACCTCCGCCCGGGGATCCAATCAGCCCCAGCATTTT
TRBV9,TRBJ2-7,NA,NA,CASSVGSGPPYEQYF,TGTGCCAGCAGCGTAGGTTCGGGTCCTCCTTACGAGCAGTACTTC
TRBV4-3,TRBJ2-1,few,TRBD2,CASSSGLAGVTSYNEQFF,TGCGCCAGCAGTTCAGGCCTAGCGGGAGTGACCTCCTACAATGAGCAGTTCTTC
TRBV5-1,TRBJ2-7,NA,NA,CASRRDTGNSYNEQYF,TGCGCCAGCAGACGGGATACAGGGAACTCCTACAATGAGCAGTACTTC
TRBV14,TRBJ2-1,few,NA,CASSQVFWGSGDEQFF,TGTGCCAGCAGCCAAGTATTTTGGGGGAGTGGCGATGAGCAGTTCTTC
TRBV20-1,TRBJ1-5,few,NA,CSAIWAQGGQPQHF,TGCAGTGCTATTTGGGCGCAGGGCGGACAGCCCCAGCATTTT
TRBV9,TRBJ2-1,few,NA,CASTRAGSSYNEQFF,TGTGCCAGCACCCGGGCGGGGAGCTCCTACAATGAGCAGTTCTTC
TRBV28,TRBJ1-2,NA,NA,CATEKTVSGYGYTF,TGTGCCACCGAAAAGACGGTGTCGGGCTATGGCTACACCTTC
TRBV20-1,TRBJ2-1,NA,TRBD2,CSARDNKRDYNEQFF,TGCAGTGCTAGAGATAATAAGCGGGACTACAATGAGCAGTTCTTC
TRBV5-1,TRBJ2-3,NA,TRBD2,CASSLSGTSDTDTQYF,TGCGCCAGCAGCTTGTCGGGGACTAGCGACACAGATACGCAGTATTTT
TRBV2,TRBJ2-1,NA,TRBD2,CASDGPTSGGSLNEQFF,TGTGCCAGCGACGGACCGACTAGCGGGGGATCTCTCAATGAGCAGTTCTTC
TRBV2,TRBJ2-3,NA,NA,CASRWDRDTQYF,TGTGCCAGCAGGTGGGATAGGGATACGCAGTATTTT
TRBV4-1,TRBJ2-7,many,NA,CASSQGAGRSYEQYF,TGCGCCAGCAGCCAAGGAGCAGGGCGCTCCTACGAGCAGTACTTC
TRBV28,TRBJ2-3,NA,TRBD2,CASTSGRTDTQYF,TGTGCCAGCACTAGCGGGCGCACAGATACGCAGTATTTT
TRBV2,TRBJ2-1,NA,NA,CASSGSGRNEQFF,TGTGCCAGCAGTGGATCAGGGCGAAATGAGCAGTTCTTC
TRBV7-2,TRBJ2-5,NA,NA,CASSLARLSLETQYF,TGTGCCAGCAGCTTAGCTAGGTTAAGTCTAGAGACCCAGTACTTC
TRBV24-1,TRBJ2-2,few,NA,CATSATGWRLGVTGELFF,TGTGCCACCAGTGCTACAGGGTGGAGATTAGGAGTGACCGGGGAGCTGTTTTTT
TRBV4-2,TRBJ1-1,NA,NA,CASSQGSNRVTTEAFF,TGTGCCAGCAGCCAAGGTAGTAACAGGGTAACCACTGAAGCTTTCTTT
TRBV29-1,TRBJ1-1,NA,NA,CSVGGRTEAFF,TGCAGCGTTGGCGGTCGAACCGAAGCTTTCTTT
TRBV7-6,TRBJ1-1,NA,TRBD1,CASSPTLPLRDRGTEAFF,TGTGCCAGCAGCCCGACTCTTCCGCTCCGGGACAGGGGAACTGAAGCTTTCTTT
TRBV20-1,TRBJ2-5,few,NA,CSARDGGDIQETQYF,TGCAGTGCTAGAGATGGGGGGGACATCCAAGAGACCCAGTACTTC
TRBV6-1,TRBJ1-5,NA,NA,CASSRNNLSNQPQHF,TGTGCCAGCAGTAGAAATAATCTTAGCAATCAGCCCCAGCATTTT
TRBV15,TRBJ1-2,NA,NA,CATSRGSDGNYGYTF,TGTGCCACCAGCAGGGGAAGCGACGGAAACTATGGCTACACCTTC
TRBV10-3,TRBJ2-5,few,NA,CAISVNRERETQYF,TGTGCCATCAGTGTTAACAGGGAGAGGGAGACCCAGTACTTC
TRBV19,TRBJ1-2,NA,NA,CASSIKSARDSGYTF,TGTGCCAGTAGTATTAAATCGGCGAGAGACTCCGGCTACACCTTC
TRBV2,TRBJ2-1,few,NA,CASRDRTTTNNEQFF,TGTGCCAGCAGGGATCGGACCACAACAAACAATGAGCAGTTCTTC
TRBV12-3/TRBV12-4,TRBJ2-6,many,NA,CASSPSQRSGANVLTF,TGTGCCAGCAGTCCCAGTCAGCGCTCTGGGGCCAACGTCCTGACTTTC
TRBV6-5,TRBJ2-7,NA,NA,CASSYGGETTYEQYF,TGTGCCAGCAGTTACGGAGGGGAGACAACCTACGAGCAGTACTTC
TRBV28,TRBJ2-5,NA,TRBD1,CASTTGGFQETQYF,TGTGCCAGCACTACAGGGGGCTTCCAAGAGACCCAGTACTTC
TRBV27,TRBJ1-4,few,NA,CASSLGGASNEKLFF,TGTGCCAGCAGTTTAGGGGGGGCATCTAATGAAAAACTGTTTTTT
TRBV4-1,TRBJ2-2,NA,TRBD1,CASSQGPPAGGGELFF,TGCGCCAGCAGCCAAGGACCCCCAGCAGGGGGCGGGGAGCTGTTTTTT
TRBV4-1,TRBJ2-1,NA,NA,CASSPPLGLAGEQFF,TGCGCCAGCAGCCCCCCCCTCGGGCTAGCCGGCGAGCAGTTCTTC
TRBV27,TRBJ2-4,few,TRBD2,CASSWTGGTKNIQYF,TGTGCCAGCAGTTGGACGGGGGGGACCAAAAACATTCAGTACTTC